The entry below gives a single TCR beta chain sequence along with its context. A single record per CDR3 protein comes from TCRdb applying MiXCR to the reads. Of around 740,000 distinct CDR3 sequences listed, roughly 35% were seen once; the top ten hold more than 2.5%. The data were obtained in a study of T cell repertoires in cytomegalovirus infection. Study overall: Indicated by public TCR beta signatures were CMV infection and matching HLA type.

The germline V gene encodes CDR1 MNHEY and CDR2 SVGEGT. With 6 bases removed from V and 6 bases from J, the gap between germline ends came to 15 bases. The CDR3 covers 14 residues. The chain recombines TRBV6-2 or TRBV6-3 with TRBJ2-1; the D gene is possibly TRBD1 (5 bases). The sample consisted of PBMCs. This clonotype was obtained from a human donor in good health (CMV status not recorded). Some clones in this sample may be carry-over from other donors' samples. The CDR3 region has the DNA TGTGCCAGCAGGAACGGACATACGTCCAATGAGCAGTTCTTC. Its protein is CASRNGHTSNEQFF.